A single sample gave rise to the 6 T cell receptor beta chains below, sequenced in a study of control samples from healthy donors and cancer patients (dated by TCRdb to 2020 to 2022). Library generation was performed with the immunoSEQ multiplex PCR assay. Drawn from immuneACCESS, this table holds only the in-frame rearrangements with V and J called that TCRdb kept. Clones are partly lost; checked studies trace under half to an unresolved V gene and leave the rest unexplained. In this sample's table one finds about 200,000 clones. Roughly 2% of the sample belongs to the ten largest clones. The sequencing sample was made of blood. The receptors were gathered from a woman in her 30s in good health.

As DNA, the CDR3 is TGTGCCAGCAGTCCACCGGGGGCTTATGGCTACACCTTC. Translating gives CASSPPGAYGYTF. The chain is built from TRBV28 and TRBJ1-2, with D tentatively TRBD1 (6 bases). Looked up from germline, CDR1 is MDHEN and CDR2 is SYDVKM. Trimming took 5 bases from V and 5 from J, leaving 12 bases between them. CDR3 length: 13 residues.

The rearrangement joins TRBV11-2 to TRBJ1-5; D not resolved. CDR3 length: 15 residues. V shed 5 bases and J shed 0 bases, with 11 bases lying between them. Germline values: CDR1 SGHAT, CDR2 FQNNGV. The DNA of the CDR3 is TGTGCCAGCAGCGCCAGTGGTTATAGCAATCAGCCCCAGCATTTT. It yields the protein CASSASGYSNQPQHF.

The CDR3 sequence is CASSTDRSTHLRNEQFF. The CDR3 coding sequence is TGTGCCAGCAGCACGGACAGGTCCACCCACCTTCGCAATGAGCAGTTCTTC. This chain connects TRBV28 to TRBJ2-1, with TRBD1 identical over 7 bases. V gave up 6 bases and J gave up 6 bases; unmatched junction bases: 17. This CDR3 has 17 amino acids. Germline CDR1 reads MDHEN; CDR2 reads SYDVKM.

The CDR3 region is CASSSPGLAVQETQYF. The CDR3 region has the DNA TGTGCCAGCAGCTCTCCGGGACTAGCGGTACAAGAGACCCAGTACTTC. The rearrangement uses TRBV5-4 and TRBJ2-5, with 11 bases identical to TRBD2. Trimming cost V 3 bases and J 2 bases; bases outside gene matches: 6. This CDR3 is 16 amino acids long. The germline gives CDR1 SGHNT, CDR2 YYREEE (reference sequence).

The rearrangement uses TRBV19 and TRBJ2-7, with a possible D match to TRBD1 (7 bases). The V end was cut by 4 bases, the J end by 9 bases, with 13 bases between. Germline CDR1 LNHDA, CDR2 SQIVND (reference sequence). The CDR3 is 12 residues long. CDR3 bases: TGTGCCAGTAGTACCCGACAGGGAGGGCAGTACTTC. Translating it yields CASSTRQGGQYF.

The chain is built from TRBV7-9 and TRBJ1-1; no reliable D call. The germline CDR1 and CDR2 sequences are SEHNR and FQNEAQ (reference sequence). The CDR3 loop spans 18 amino acids. Trimming took 4 bases from V and 0 from J, leaving 21 bases between them. In DNA, the CDR3 is TGTGCCAGCAGCTCATACGCCCGGGCGGCCCTCATGAACACTGAAGCTTTCTTT. Protein product: CASSSYARAALMNTEAFF.